This T cell receptor (beta chain) stems from a study of T cells in Graves' hyperthyroidism and ophthalmopathy. Amplified TCR beta CDR3 regions came from RNA transcripts. When the TCR CDR3 underwent first-round RT-PCR, the HTBI primer set was used. TCRdb reprocessed the multiplex PCR reads with MiXCR, giving one entry per CDR3 protein. Seen here are a few hundred thousand distinct CDR3 sequences, 15% to 19% observed once, and the top ten hold 13% to 15%. Ten or more counts support this clonotype. Each patient was aged 18 to 65 and had newly diagnosed hyperthyroidism of under 2 months' duration. V shed 0 bases and J shed 0 bases, with 8 bases lying between them. The CDR3 covers 15 residues. Germline values: CDR1 MNHEY, CDR2 SVGAGI.

Sequencing input: blood. This TCR was recovered from a woman between 18 and 29 years old with Graves' hyperthyroidism. The rearrangement uses TRBV6-5 and TRBJ1-2; D ambiguous. The CDR3 is CASSYSRAPNYGYTF. CDR3 in DNA: TGTGCCAGCAGTTACTCAAGGGCTCCTAACTATGGCTACACCTTC.